This T cell receptor beta chain stems from a study of shared clonotypes between healthy human individuals. Study as a whole: Per donor, three plates held CD4 naive cells, three held CD4 memory, two held CD8 naive and one held CD8 memory. Overall study results and limits: Some clonotypes were shared by all four sorted-subset donors, while others were not shared. The non-shared ones had lower generation probabilities than the shared ones.

The length of the CDR3 is 15 residues. From germline, CDR1 is SGDLS and CDR2 YYNGEE. V was trimmed by 0 bases and J by 2 bases, leaving 11 bases between them. Naive CD8 cells comprised CD45RO-negative, CCR7-positively selected cells, excluding terminally differentiated effector memory CD45RA+ cells. As concerns this clone: What it binds is not known.

Genomic DNA per cell subset filled all wells of several immunoSEQ plates. TCRdb's copy holds only in-frame clones and misses some; the assay was immunoSEQ multiplex PCR. The table includes 1.5 million to 2.5 million clones, approximately 95% detected once. This chain joins TRBV9 and TRBJ2-5; possible D gene TRBD2, 5 bases. This receptor was obtained from a man in his late teens or twenties in good health. The sequenced sample was naive CD8+ T cells sorted from blood. The CDR3 DNA follows: TGTGCCAGCAGCGTAGTCGGGGATTCACAAGAGACCCAGTACTTC. Residues: CASSVVGDSQETQYF. The full variable domain, rest sourced from reference TRBV9 and TRBJ2-5, is DSGVTQTPKHLITATGQRVTLRCSPRSGDLSVYWYQQSLDQGLQFLIQYYNGEERAKGNILERFSAQQFPDLHSELNLSSLELGDSALYFCASSVVGDSQETQYFGPGTRLLVL.